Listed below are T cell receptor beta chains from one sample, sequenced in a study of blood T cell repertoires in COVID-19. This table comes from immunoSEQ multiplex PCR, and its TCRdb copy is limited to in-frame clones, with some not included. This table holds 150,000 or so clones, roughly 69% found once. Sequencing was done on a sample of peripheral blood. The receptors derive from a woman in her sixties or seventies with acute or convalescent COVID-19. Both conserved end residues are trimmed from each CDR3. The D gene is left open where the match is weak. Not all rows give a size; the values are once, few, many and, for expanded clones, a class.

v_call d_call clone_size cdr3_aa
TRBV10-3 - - AISKTQGSLSYEQY
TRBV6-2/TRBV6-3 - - ASSYVRTEAF
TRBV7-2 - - ASSLRRPSRPYNSPLH
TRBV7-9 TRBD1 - ASSETGTGDTEAF
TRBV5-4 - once ASSRKGAGSYNEQF
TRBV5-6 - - ASILWGHSYEQY
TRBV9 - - ASSVASNAYNEQF
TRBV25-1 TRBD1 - ASSELGVRGIGDTEAF
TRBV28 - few ASSLSSYGQF
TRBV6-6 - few ASSYAGLNTEAF
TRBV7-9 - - ASAGTDTQY
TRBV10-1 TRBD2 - ASSGGVRTDTQY
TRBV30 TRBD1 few AWRARDSSNEKLF
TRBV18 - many ASSSKLTDTDTQY
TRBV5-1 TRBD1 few ASSLEGAKAQPQH
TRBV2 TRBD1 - ASRGTGGKAQH
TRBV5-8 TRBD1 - ASSRTGGRSTEAF
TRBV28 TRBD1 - ASSRQGRREKLF
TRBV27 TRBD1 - ASSRIFGTDQETQY
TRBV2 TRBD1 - ASGQGRYNEQF
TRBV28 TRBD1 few ASRATGGGTEAF
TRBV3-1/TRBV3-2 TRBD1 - ASRAGQGVEKLF
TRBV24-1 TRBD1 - ATSDRTGGREKLF
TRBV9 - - ASSVDAGSYEQY
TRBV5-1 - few ASSWNSYGYT
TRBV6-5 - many ASSYSSRMREGYT
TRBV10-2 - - ASSPRDQGGSNQPQH
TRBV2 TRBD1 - ASKVTGDLPPAGYT
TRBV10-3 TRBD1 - AIQAGGQEAF
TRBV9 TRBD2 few ASSVTSAQTQY
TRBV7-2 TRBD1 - ASSPARGNGYT
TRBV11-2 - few ASSFNLGGDTEAF
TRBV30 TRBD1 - AWTEILQGDGYT
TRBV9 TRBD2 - ASSESGTSGGGTGELF
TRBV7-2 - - ASSPNPVNEQF
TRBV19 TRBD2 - ASSIGAGGRETQY
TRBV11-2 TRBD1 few ASSLTGTGGTDTQY
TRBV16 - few ASSQSLPGSGANVLT
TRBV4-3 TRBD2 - ASSQLAGGINNEQF
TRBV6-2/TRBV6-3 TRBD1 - ASSWTGGNQPQH
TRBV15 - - ATSSQRFGEAF
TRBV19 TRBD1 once ASTPSTGITYGYT
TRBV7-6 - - ASSISGGRGGYT
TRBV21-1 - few ASSSRTGSSPLH
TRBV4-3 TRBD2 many ASSQDRVAGGLNNEQF
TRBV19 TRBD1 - ASSIVWGQGYEQY
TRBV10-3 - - AISGAARGAEAF
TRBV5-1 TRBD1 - ASSSGTGATGELF
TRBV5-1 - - ASSLPGAGELF
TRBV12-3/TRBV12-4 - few ASSRTGNQPQH
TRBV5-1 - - ASSLVAARDNYGYT
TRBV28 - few ASSLREKLF
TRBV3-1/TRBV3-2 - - ASSQSGGGWAYGYT
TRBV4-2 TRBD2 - ASSHSGGRQETQY
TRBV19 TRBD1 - ASSPLAGGNQPQH